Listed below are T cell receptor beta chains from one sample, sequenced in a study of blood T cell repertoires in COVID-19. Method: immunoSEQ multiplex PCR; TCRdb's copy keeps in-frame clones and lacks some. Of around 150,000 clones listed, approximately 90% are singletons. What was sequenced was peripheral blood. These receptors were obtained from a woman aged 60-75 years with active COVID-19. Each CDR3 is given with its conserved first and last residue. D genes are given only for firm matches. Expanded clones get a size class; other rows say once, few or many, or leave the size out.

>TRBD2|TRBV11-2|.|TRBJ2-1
CASSPREAPYNEQFF
TGTGCCAGCAGTCCTCGGGAGGCACCCTACAATGAGCAGTTCTTC
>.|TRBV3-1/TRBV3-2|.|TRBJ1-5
CASSHWASNQPQHF
TGTGCCAGCAGCCATTGGGCGAGCAATCAGCCCCAGCATTTT
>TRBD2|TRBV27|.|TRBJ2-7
CASRQAGGTSPYEQYF
TGTGCCAGCAGGCAAGCGGGAGGCACCTCCCCCTACGAGCAGTACTTC
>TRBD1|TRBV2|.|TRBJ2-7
CASSRDSPGVAEQYF
TGTGCCAGCAGTCGGGACAGCCCCGGGGTGGCCGAGCAGTACTTC
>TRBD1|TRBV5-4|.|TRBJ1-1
CASSPGTGAQNTEAFF
TGTGCCAGCAGCCCCGGGACAGGGGCCCAGAACACTGAAGCTTTCTTT
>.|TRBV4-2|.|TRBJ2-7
CASSQDRYEQYF
TGTGCCAGCAGCCAAGATCGCTACGAGCAGTACTTC
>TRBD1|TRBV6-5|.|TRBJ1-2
CASRETGDYYGYTF
TGTGCCAGCAGGGAGACAGGGGATTACTATGGCTACACCTTC
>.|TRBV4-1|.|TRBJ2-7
CASSRLLATNEQYF
TGCGCCAGCAGCCGGCTCCTAGCGACCAACGAGCAGTACTTC
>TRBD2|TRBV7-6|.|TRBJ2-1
CASSSIPGLASPYNEQFF
TGTGCCAGCAGCTCTATTCCGGGACTAGCGTCTCCCTACAATGAGCAGTTCTTC
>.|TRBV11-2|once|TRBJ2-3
CASSLDVWNPGSGTDTQYF
TGTGCCAGCAGCTTAGACGTGTGGAACCCGGGATCTGGTACAGATACGCAGTATTTT
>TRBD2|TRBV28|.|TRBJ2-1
CASSFPRVASGYNEQFF
TGTGCCAGCAGTTTTCCCCGGGTCGCTAGCGGTTACAATGAGCAGTTCTTC
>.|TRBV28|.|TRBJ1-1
CASSSQNRARGQAFF
TGTGCCAGCAGTTCTCAGAACAGGGCCCGTGGGCAAGCTTTCTTT
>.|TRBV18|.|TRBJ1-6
CASSPPARNSPLHF
TGTGCCAGCTCACCACCGGCCAGAAACTCACCCCTCCACTTT
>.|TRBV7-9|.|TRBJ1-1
CASSLAQGLDTEAFF
TGTGCCAGCAGCTTAGCCCAGGGTCTGGACACTGAAGCTTTCTTT
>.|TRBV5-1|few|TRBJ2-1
CASSLTGERNEQFF
TGCGCCAGCAGCTTAACGGGAGAACGGAATGAGCAGTTCTTC